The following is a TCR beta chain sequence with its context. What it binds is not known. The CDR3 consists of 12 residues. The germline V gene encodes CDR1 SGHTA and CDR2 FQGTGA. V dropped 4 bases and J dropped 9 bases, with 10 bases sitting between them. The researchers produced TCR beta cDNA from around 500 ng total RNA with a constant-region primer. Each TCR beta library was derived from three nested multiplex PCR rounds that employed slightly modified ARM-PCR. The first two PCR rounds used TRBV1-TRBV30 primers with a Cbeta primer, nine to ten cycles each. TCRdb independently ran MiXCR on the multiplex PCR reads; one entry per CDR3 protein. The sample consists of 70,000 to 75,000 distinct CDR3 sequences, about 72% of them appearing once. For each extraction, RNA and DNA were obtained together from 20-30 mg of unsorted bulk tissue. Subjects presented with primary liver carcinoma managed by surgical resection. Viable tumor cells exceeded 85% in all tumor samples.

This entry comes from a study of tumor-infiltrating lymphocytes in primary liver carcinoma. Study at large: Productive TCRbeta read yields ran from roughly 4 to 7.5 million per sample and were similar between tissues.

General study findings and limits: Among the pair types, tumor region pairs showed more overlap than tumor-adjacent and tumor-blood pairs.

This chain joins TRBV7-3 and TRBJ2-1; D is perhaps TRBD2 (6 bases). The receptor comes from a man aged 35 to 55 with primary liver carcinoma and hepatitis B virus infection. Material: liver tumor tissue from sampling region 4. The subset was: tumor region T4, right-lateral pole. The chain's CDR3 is CASSYVGGEQFF. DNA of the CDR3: TGTGCCAGCAGCTACGTGGGAGGTGAGCAGTTCTTC.